These T cell receptor beta chains were read from a single sample in a study of blood T cell repertoires in COVID-19. Here immunoSEQ multiplex PCR was the method, and the copy in TCRdb shows in-frame clones only, minus some. The sample comprises under 350,000 clones, under 90% of which are singletons, and approximately 2% rests with the top ten. Sample: PBMCs or T cells enriched from blood (not recorded which). Receptors originate from a woman aged 55-70 years who had recovered from COVID-19. Each CDR3 is given with its conserved first and last residue. A D gene is named only where the DNA matches it firmly. Clone size is given for some rows only: seen once, a few or many times, or a class if the clone is expanded.

few,TRBV19,TRBD2,TRBJ2-3,21,TGTGCCAGTAGTCAACCACGAGGTTGGGGACTAGCGGGTTCTAGCACAGATACGCAGTATTTT,CASSQPRGWGLAGSSTDTQYF
-,TRBV18,-,TRBJ1-5,14,TGTGCCAGCTCACCAGGGGGGGCAGGACAGCCCCAGCATTTT,CASSPGGAGQPQHF
-,TRBV10-3,TRBD2,TRBJ2-7,16,TGTGCCGGGAGCGGCGGGAGGGCCGGGAGTGCGGTCGAGCAGTACTTC,CAGSGGRAGSAVEQYF
-,TRBV28,TRBD2,TRBJ2-1,16,TGTGCCAGCAGTGTTGCTAGCGGGAGCTCCTACAATGAGCAGTTCTTC,CASSVASGSSYNEQFF
once,TRBV9,-,TRBJ1-4,14,TGTGCCAGCAGCGGCGGACAAACCAATGAAAAACTGTTTTTT,CASSGGQTNEKLFF
-,TRBV4-2,-,TRBJ2-7,13,TGTGCCAGCAGCCCCGGGGCGGGGTACGAGCAGTACTTC,CASSPGAGYEQYF
-,TRBV6-1,-,TRBJ1-4,14,TGTGCCAGCAGTGAGTCCCTATCTAATGAAAAACTGTTTTTT,CASSESLSNEKLFF
-,TRBV28,-,TRBJ1-4,16,TGTGCCAGCAGTTCCGGGGGGACGGCAACTAATGAAAAACTGTTTTTT,CASSSGGTATNEKLFF
-,TRBV2,TRBD1,TRBJ2-7,15,TGTGCCAGCATCCCGCGGACAGGGGAATTCTACGAGCAGTACTTC,CASIPRTGEFYEQYF
-,TRBV19,-,TRBJ1-1,12,TGTGCCAGTAAAGACAGCCACACTGAAGCTTTCTTT,CASKDSHTEAFF
-,TRBV29-1,TRBD1,TRBJ1-3,13,TGCAGCGTTGCGACAGGGGGGGGAAACACCATATATTTT,CSVATGGGNTIYF
-,TRBV5-1,TRBD2,TRBJ2-1,15,TGCGCCAGCAGCTCCAGCGGGGGGTCCTACAATGAGCAGTTCTTC,CASSSSGGSYNEQFF
-,TRBV7-3,TRBD2,TRBJ2-5,16,TGTGCCAGCAGCTTACTCGGTAGCGGGAGCCAAGAGACCCAGTACTTC,CASSLLGSGSQETQYF
-,TRBV18,TRBD1,TRBJ1-2,14,TGTGCCAGCTCATCAGGACAGGGAAGGGGAGGCTACACCTTC,CASSSGQGRGGYTF
-,TRBV9,-,TRBJ1-1,13,TGTGCCAGCGGGACACAGGGTTTCACTGAAGCTTTCTTT,CASGTQGFTEAFF
once,TRBV9,-,TRBJ2-1,14,TGTGCCAGCAGCACAGAAACTAGCAGCAATGAGCAGTTCTTC,CASSTETSSNEQFF
-,TRBV10-2,-,TRBJ2-1,14,TGCGCCAGCAGTGAGACCGGGTACTACAATGAGCAGTTCTTC,CASSETGYYNEQFF
-,TRBV28,TRBD2,TRBJ2-3,18,TGTGCCAGCAGTTCCTACCCCAGACTAGCGGAGAGGACAGATACGCAGTATTTT,CASSSYPRLAERTDTQYF
few,TRBV25-1,TRBD1,TRBJ2-3,16,TGTGCCAGCAGTGAACCAGGGACAGGGTACACAGATACGCAGTATTTT,CASSEPGTGYTDTQYF
-,TRBV5-1,-,TRBJ2-5,16,TGCGCCAGCAGCTTGGCCGGGGTAGGTGTGGCAGAGACCCAGTACTTC,CASSLAGVGVAETQYF
-,TRBV6-5,-,TRBJ1-1,14,TGTGCCAGCAGTTCTGACAGTCTGTGGACTGAAGCTTTCTTT,CASSSDSLWTEAFF
-,TRBV28,TRBD1,TRBJ1-6,14,TGTGCCAGCAGATTGACAGGGTCGGATTCACCCCTCCACTTT,CASRLTGSDSPLHF
-,TRBV11-3,TRBD2,TRBJ2-2,15,TGTGCCAGCAGCTACCAACTAGCGGGACCCGGGGAGCTGTTTTTT,CASSYQLAGPGELFF
-,TRBV21-1,-,TRBJ1-1,11,TGTGCCAGCAGCAAAAATCCTAAAGCTTTCTTT,CASSKNPKAFF
-,TRBV27,-,TRBJ2-7,16,TGTGCCAGCAGTTTATCAGGCGGGGCCGCCGTTTACGAGCAGTACTTC,CASSLSGGAAVYEQYF
once,TRBV5-1,TRBD1,TRBJ2-7,14,TGCGCCAGCAGCTTCCAGGGGGCGCGCGACGAGCAGTACTTC,CASSFQGARDEQYF
-,TRBV28,TRBD1,TRBJ1-1,13,TGTGCCAGCAGCACAGGGGCGAGGACTGAAGCTTTCTTT,CASSTGARTEAFF
-,TRBV11-1,-,TRBJ1-1,15,TGTGCCAGCAGCTTGATGGGCAGGGGGAACACTGAAGCTTTCTTT,CASSLMGRGNTEAFF
-,TRBV3-1/TRBV3-2,TRBD1,TRBJ1-1,17,TGTGCCAGCAGCCAGCTGGCGGGACAGGGGATGAACACTGAAGCTTTCTTT,CASSQLAGQGMNTEAFF
-,TRBV2,-,TRBJ2-3,14,TGTGCCAGCATCGAATTCAGGGGCACAGATACGCAGTATTTT,CASIEFRGTDTQYF
-,TRBV6-6,-,TRBJ1-3,14,TGTGCCAGTACTAGCAGGGCTCCGGGAAACACCATATATTTT,CASTSRAPGNTIYF
-,TRBV5-1,-,TRBJ2-2,14,TGCGCCAGCAGCTTAATCGGGGACACCGGGGAGCTGTTTTTT,CASSLIGDTGELFF
-,TRBV28,TRBD1,TRBJ1-5,16,TGTGCCAGCAGTTTTTACCTCAGGGGGCGCGATCAGCCCCAGCATTTT,CASSFYLRGRDQPQHF
-,TRBV11-2,TRBD1,TRBJ1-6,16,TGTGCCAGCAGCCGACATAACAGGGGAACTAATTCACCCCTCCACTTT,CASSRHNRGTNSPLHF
-,TRBV6-5,-,TRBJ1-2,11,TGTGCCAGCAGTTCGGAGTATGGCTACACCTTC,CASSSEYGYTF
-,TRBV11-2,TRBD1,TRBJ1-1,13,TGTGCCAGCAGCTACGACAGGGACACTGAAGCTTTCTTT,CASSYDRDTEAFF
-,TRBV7-3,TRBD1,TRBJ2-7,13,TGTGCCAGCAGCCGGACAGGGCTAGGCGAGCAGTACTTC,CASSRTGLGEQYF
-,TRBV6-6,TRBD2,TRBJ2-3,18,TGTGCCAGCAGTCCGAAAACAGGGCGGGGGGACAGCACAGATACGCAGTATTTT,CASSPKTGRGDSTDTQYF
-,TRBV7-3,TRBD1,TRBJ2-1,13,TGTGCCAGCAGGCGGGGACAGGACAATGAGCAGTTCTTC,CASRRGQDNEQFF
-,TRBV19,TRBD1,TRBJ1-5,16,TGTGCCAGTGCCGGGACAGGGGGCCCGAGGTATCAGCCCCAGCATTTT,CASAGTGGPRYQPQHF
-,TRBV5-1,TRBD1,TRBJ2-7,16,TGCGCCAGCAGCTTGGTCATTACAGGGGATTCCTACGAGCAGTACTTC,CASSLVITGDSYEQYF
-,TRBV12-5,TRBD2,TRBJ2-1,18,TGTGCTAGTGGTTTCTCCGGGACTAGCGGGGTCGTTTACAATGAGCAGTTCTTC,CASGFSGTSGVVYNEQFF
once,TRBV6-5,-,TRBJ1-1,12,TGTGCCAGCGACAGGTTGGGCACTGAAGCTTTCTTT,CASDRLGTEAFF
-,TRBV5-4,TRBD1,TRBJ2-7,14,TGTGCCAGCAGCAACCGGGACAGGGTCAACGAGCAGTACTTC,CASSNRDRVNEQYF
-,TRBV9,TRBD2,TRBJ2-1,13,TGTGCCAGCAGCGATAGACTAGCGGGTGGGCTGTTCTTC,CASSDRLAGGLFF